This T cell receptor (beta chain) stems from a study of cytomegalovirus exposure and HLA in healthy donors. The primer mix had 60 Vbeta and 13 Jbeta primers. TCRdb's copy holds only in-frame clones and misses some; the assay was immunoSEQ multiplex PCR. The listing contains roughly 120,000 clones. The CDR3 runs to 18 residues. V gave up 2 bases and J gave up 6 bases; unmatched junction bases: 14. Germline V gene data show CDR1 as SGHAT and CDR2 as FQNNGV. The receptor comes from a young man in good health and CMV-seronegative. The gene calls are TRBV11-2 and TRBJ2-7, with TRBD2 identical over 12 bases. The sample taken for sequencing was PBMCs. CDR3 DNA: TGTGCCAGCAGCTTACGAGTGCTAGCGGGAGGGCCGGAGCGCGAGCAGTACTTC. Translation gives CASSLRVLAGGPEREQYF.